This passage covers 30 T cell receptor beta chains from one sample sequenced in a study of breast tumors, draining lymph nodes, adjacent tissues. TCRdb re-called the multiplex PCR reads with MiXCR, one entry per CDR3 protein. The sample has roughly 20,000 distinct CDR3 sequences, less than 40% seen once. The sequenced sample consisted of breast tumor tissue. The receptors derive from a female donor with breast cancer. Some clones in this sample may be carry-over from other donors' samples.

This clonotype appeared many times. The chain couples TRBV11-2 to TRBJ2-5, with a possible D match to TRBD1 (6 bases). Germline lookup yields CDR1 SGHAT and CDR2 FQNNGV. This CDR3 comprises 16 residues. Trimming left V 5 bases short and J 1 base short, with 17 bases between. The CDR3, as DNA: TGTGCCAGCAGCGTGTCTGCAGGGGTTTCCCAAGAGACCCAGTACTTC. Protein sequence: CASSVSAGVSQETQYF.

This clonotype has ten or more counts. The chain is built from TRBV20-1 and TRBJ2-1; possible D gene TRBD2, 7 bases. Germline loops: CDR1 DFQATT, CDR2 SNEGSKA (reference sequence). V gave up 6 bases and J gave up 6 bases, with 18 bases separating them. The CDR3 sequence is 14 residues long. CDR3 amino acids: CSAEGGAASNEQFF. The CDR3 nucleotides read TGCAGTGCAGAGGGGGGGGCTGCTTCCAATGAGCAGTTCTTC.

By its share, this clonotype is large. The chain joins TRBV20-1 to TRBJ1-6, with a weak D call TRBD1 (6 bases). V lost 2 bases and J 7 bases, leaving 12 bases between the germline ends. This CDR3 contains 14 residues. Germline loops: CDR1 DFQATT, CDR2 SNEGSKA (reference sequence). The CDR3 protein is CSARWGGGNSPLHF. The DNA for the CDR3 is TGCAGTGCTAGATGGGGGGGGGGCAATTCACCCCTCCACTTT.

The chain uses TRBV3-1 and TRBJ1-5; unclear D gene. Trimming removed 0 bases from V and 11 bases from J, with 23 bases in between. Germline CDR1 is LGHDT and CDR2 is YNNKEL (reference sequence). The CDR3 length is 17 residues. CDR3 sequence (DNA): TGTGCCAGCAGCCAAGATCCTGCCAGCTCTTATCCCATGGCCCAGCATTTT. This sequence encodes CASSQDPASSYPMAQHF.

This clonotype ranks as medium-sized. This chain connects TRBV7-8 to TRBJ2-1; 7 bases are shared with TRBD1. The V gene's germline CDR1 is SGHVS and CDR2 FQNEAQ. The CDR3 runs 14 residues. V trimming: 3 bases; J trimming: 4 bases; junction bases outside the gene matches: 3. The CDR3 reads CASSFTGVYNEQFF. CDR3 bases: TGTGCCAGCAGCTTTACAGGGGTATACAATGAGCAGTTCTTC.

There are many counts of this clonotype. V is TRBV19 and J is TRBJ2-2; D might be TRBD1 or TRBD2, each matching 5 bases. V lost 5 bases and J 4 bases, leaving 17 bases between the germline ends. Germline loops: CDR1 LNHDA, CDR2 SQIVND (reference sequence). This CDR3 has 16 residues. This CDR3 is CASSPLGGQLTGELFF. The CDR3 DNA reads TGTGCCAGTAGTCCCCTTGGGGGTCAACTCACCGGGGAGCTGTTTTTT.

The chain employs TRBV10-3 and TRBJ2-5, with D maybe TRBD2 (5 bases). CDR1 and CDR2 (germline): ENHRY, SYGVKD. The CDR3 contains 13 residues. V gave up 8 bases and J gave up 5 bases, with 15 bases separating them. The CDR3 nucleotides read TGTGCCATCGCTGGCGAGGGTGGGGAGACCCAGTACTTC. Protein: CAIAGEGGETQYF.

This clonotype qualifies as medium-sized (0.01 to 0.1%). This chain connects TRBV4-2 to TRBJ2-3; the match to TRBD1 covers 7 bases. After removal of 2 bases from V and 0 bases from J, the junction contained 2 bases not matched to a gene. There are 15 residues in the CDR3. Germline values: CDR1 LGHNA, CDR2 YNFKEQ. CDR3: CASSQTGQSTDTQYF. The CDR3 region has the DNA TGTGCCAGCAGCCAAACGGGACAGAGCACAGATACGCAGTATTTT.

This clonotype was counted ten times or more. The rearrangement uses TRBV9 and TRBJ2-1; 11 bases match TRBD1. CDR1 and CDR2 from the germline V gene are SGDLS and YYNGEE. Losses at the gene ends were 4 bases for V and 2 bases for J; bases not matched to a gene: 2. This CDR3 has 15 residues. CDR3 DNA: TGTGCCAGCAGCTCGGGACAGGGGGCCTACAATGAGCAGTTCTTC. Translation gives CASSSGQGAYNEQFF.

This clonotype is judged medium-sized. The chain employs TRBV29-1 and TRBJ2-1, with 8 bases that match TRBD2. J was trimmed by 7 bases and V by 6 bases; bases with no gene match: 20. CDR3 length: 17 amino acids. CDR1 SQVTM and CDR2 ANQGSEA come from the germline V gene. For the CDR3, the DNA is TGCAGCGTACCCCCCAGCTATAGCGGGGCCCCGGGGAATGAGCAGTTCTTC. Translating gives CSVPPSYSGAPGNEQFF.

The genes are TRBV10-2 and TRBJ2-1; a possible D gene is TRBD1 (6 bases). The CDR3 spans 14 residues. Trimming took 0 bases from V and 4 from J, leaving 7 bases between them. The V gene's germline CDR1 is WSHSY and CDR2 SAAADI. For the CDR3, the DNA is TGCGCCAGCAGTGAGTCAGGGGGATACAATGAGCAGTTCTTC. Translated, it gives CASSESGGYNEQFF.

This clonotype occurred many times. The chain employs TRBV9 and TRBJ2-2, with D possibly called TRBD1 or TRBD2 (5 bases each). The CDR3 spans 15 residues. Trimming left V 0 bases short and J 7 bases short, with 13 bases between. Germline CDR1 and CDR2: SGDLS and YYNGEE. The CDR3 spells CASSVGDLRVGELFF. As DNA, the CDR3 is TGTGCCAGCAGCGTAGGGGACCTCAGGGTCGGGGAGCTGTTTTTT. The entire variable domain, with the rest obtained from reference TRBV9 and TRBJ2-2, is as follows: DSGVTQTPKHLITATGQRVTLRCSPRSGDLSVYWYQQSLDQGLQFLIQYYNGEERAKGNILERFSAQQFPDLHSELNLSSLELGDSALYFCASSVGDLRVGELFFGEGSRLTVL.

The chain joins TRBV20-1 to TRBJ2-1; tentatively, D is TRBD2 (6 bases). Per germline, CDR1 DFQATT and CDR2 SNEGSKA (reference sequence). The CDR3 has 15 amino acids. V was cut by 5 bases and J by 0 bases, with 14 bases left in between. The CDR3 nucleotides read TGCAGTGCTTCGTATAGCGGCATCTCCTACAATGAGCAGTTCTTC. Its translation: CSASYSGISYNEQFF.

The rearrangement uses TRBV5-6 and TRBJ2-1; 7 positions agree with TRBD2. With V trimmed by 1 base and J by 3 bases, 7 bases remained unmatched. This CDR3 has 16 amino acids. The V gene's germline CDR1 is SGHDT and CDR2 YYEEEE. The CDR3 loop is CASSLFAGVGYNEQFF. Written as DNA, the CDR3 is TGTGCCAGCAGCTTGTTTGCGGGAGTGGGCTACAATGAGCAGTTCTTC. Supplemented by reference TRBV5-6 and TRBJ2-1, the full variable domain reads DAGVTQSPTHLIKTRGQQVTLRCSPKSGHDTVSWYQQALGQGPQFIFQYYEEEERQRGNFPDRFSGHQFPNYSSELNVNALLLGDSALYLCASSLFAGVGYNEQFFGPGTRLTVL.

This clonotype was seen repeatedly, ten times or more. In DNA form, the CDR3 reads TGTGCCAGCAGACCCGGACTAGCACCCGTCAATGAGCAGTTCTTC. As protein: CASRPGLAPVNEQFF. J is TRBJ2-1 and V is TRBV3-1; 8 positions match TRBD2. The CDR3 is 15 residues long. J gave up 6 bases and V 6 bases, and 10 bases lay outside the gene matches. CDR1 is LGHDT, CDR2 YNNKEL, per germline (reference sequence).

This clonotype was counted a single time. One junction end does not reproduce the germline sequence, and a read error may be involved. This rearrangement joins TRBV12-3 or TRBV12-4 to TRBJ1-5, with 8 bases matching TRBD1. The CDR3 runs 15 residues. Here the CDR3 DNA reads TGTGCCAGCAACAAGGGACAGGCAAGCAGTCAGCCCCAGCATTTT. It encodes CASNKGQASSQPQHF.

The chain recombines TRBV6-1 with TRBJ1-1; D unresolved. V lost 2 bases, J lost 6 bases, and 7 bases lay in between. CDR3 length: 12 amino acids. The germline CDR1 and CDR2 sequences are MNHNS and SASEGT. CDR3 in amino acids: CASSEWAPEAFF. CDR3 sequence (DNA): TGTGCCAGCAGTGAATGGGCACCTGAAGCTTTCTTT.

This clonotype was seen ten or more times. The chain carries TRBV20-1 and TRBJ2-5; no clear D. The CDR3 runs to 14 residues. The V end lost 1 base, the J end lost 5 bases, and 14 bases lay between the germline ends. Germline V gene data show CDR1 as DFQATT and CDR2 as SNEGSKA (reference sequence). The CDR3 here is CSARGGLDLETQYF. For the CDR3, the DNA is TGCAGTGCTAGAGGGGGTTTAGATTTGGAGACCCAGTACTTC.

This clonotype came up many times. The chain joins TRBV20-1 to TRBJ2-3; tentatively, D is TRBD1 (5 bases). Deletions cut 0 bases from V and 10 bases from J, with 11 bases between. The CDR3 is made up of 12 amino acids. From germline, CDR1 is DFQATT and CDR2 SNEGSKA (reference sequence). In DNA form, the CDR3 reads TGCAGTGCTAGAGATCCAGGGATGGCGCAGTATTTT. Residues: CSARDPGMAQYF.

This clonotype was seen many times. This rearrangement joins TRBV11-2 to TRBJ2-7; 9 positions agree with TRBD2. V lost 4 bases and J lost 3; bases outside the gene matches: 7. CDR1 is SGHAT and CDR2 is FQNNGV in the germline V gene. The CDR3 has 15 amino acids. The CDR3 protein is CASSSSYSGSYEQYF. CDR3 in DNA: TGTGCCAGCAGCTCCTCGTATAGCGGGAGCTACGAGCAGTACTTC.

This clonotype was seen repeatedly, ten times or more. V gene TRBV6-5 combines with J gene TRBJ1-5, with TRBD1 identical over 8 bases. The V segment lost 6 bases and the J segment 6 bases; nucleotides outside the gene matches: 7. In germline, CDR1 is MNHEY, CDR2 SVGAGI. This CDR3 comprises 14 residues. The DNA of the CDR3 is TGTGCCAGCAGCACAGGACAGGGCACTCAGCCCCAGCATTTT. It translates to CASSTGQGTQPQHF.

The chain has TRBV28 and TRBJ1-1, with D possibly being TRBD1 (5 bases). CDR3 length equals 11 residues. The germline V and J ends were trimmed by 8 bases and 3 bases, with 7 bases remaining between them. CDR1 and CDR2 from the germline V gene are MDHEN and SYDVKM. The CDR3: CASWGDTEAFF. Here the CDR3 DNA reads TGTGCCAGCTGGGGGGACACTGAAGCTTTCTTT.

In this sample, this clonotype turned up many times. V is TRBV11-1 and J is TRBJ1-6; D call uncertain. There are 15 residues in the CDR3. Trimming removed 3 bases from V and 6 bases from J, with 12 bases in between. CDR1 is SGHAT and CDR2 is FQDESV in the germline V gene (reference sequence). The CDR3 DNA reads TGTGCCAGCAGCTTTCATCCAGCGATTAATTCACCCCTCCACTTT. It translates to CASSFHPAINSPLHF.

This clonotype was counted a few times. A much larger clone is a single base away; this may be a read error. V and J are TRBV25-1 and TRBJ1-5; possibly TRBD1 for D (6 bases). V lost 3 bases to trimming and J lost 7 bases, with 16 bases between them. The CDR3 contains 15 residues. The germline CDR1 and CDR2 sequences are MGHDK and SYGVNS. The CDR3 is CASSEGRGAGQPQHF. The CDR3 DNA reads TGTGCCAGCAGTGAGGGACGGGGGGCTGGGCAGCCCCAGCATTTT.

This clonotype came up many times. This chain joins TRBV15 and TRBJ2-1; 13 nucleotides align to TRBD2. Germline values: CDR1 LNHNV, CDR2 YYDKDF (reference sequence). The CDR3 has 19 amino acids. V shed 1 base, J shed 3 bases, and the junction held 9 bases outside the gene matches. For the CDR3, the DNA is TGTGCCACCAGCAGAGGCCGACTAGCGGGAGGCCCTCGCTACAATGAGCAGTTCTTC. This encodes CATSRGRLAGGPRYNEQFF.

The gene calls are TRBV5-4 and TRBJ2-1; 11 bases line up with TRBD1. Germline trimming cut 6 bases from V and 5 bases from J; bases unmatched to any gene: 10. The CDR3 runs 16 residues. CDR1 and CDR2 from the germline V gene are SGHNT and YYREEE (reference sequence). CDR3 DNA: TGTGCCAGCAACACCGGGACAGGGGGTTGGGACAATGAGCAGTTCTTC. It specifies CASNTGTGGWDNEQFF.

This clonotype appeared many times. The chain recombines TRBV2 with TRBJ1-4; 8 bases match TRBD1. The length of the CDR3 is 14 residues. V lost 3 bases, J lost 7 bases, and 4 bases stayed unmatched. The germline V gene encodes CDR1 SNHLY and CDR2 FYNNEI. CDR3 residues: CASSERQGFEKLFF. The CDR3 coding sequence is TGTGCCAGCAGTGAGCGACAGGGGTTTGAAAAACTGTTTTTT.

This clonotype was seen repeatedly, ten times or more. The chain carries TRBV7-8 and TRBJ1-5; D is uncertain. CDR1 SGHVS and CDR2 FQNEAQ come from the germline V gene. There are 14 residues in the CDR3. V was cut by 4 bases and J by 5 bases, with 12 bases left in between. CDR3 nucleotides: TGTGCCAGCAGCTCCCAAACCCTCGATCAGCCCCAGCATTTT. It specifies CASSSQTLDQPQHF.

This clonotype was seen many times. This chain joins TRBV9 and TRBJ2-2, with D tentatively TRBD1 or TRBD2 (7 bases each). The CDR3 has 16 residues. V shed 5 bases and J shed 0 bases, with 14 bases lying between them. The germline V gene encodes CDR1 SGDLS and CDR2 YYNGEE. This chain's CDR3 is CASRAPGGANTGELFF. DNA for the CDR3: TGTGCCAGCAGGGCCCCAGGGGGGGCGAACACCGGGGAGCTGTTTTTT.

This clonotype was counted many times. V is TRBV6-6 and J is TRBJ2-1, with 11 bases aligning to TRBD2. The trim removed 5 bases at V and 5 bases at J, leaving 5 bases unmatched. This CDR3 region has 15 residues. Germline V gene sequence: CDR1 MNHNY, CDR2 SVGAGI (reference sequence). As DNA, the CDR3 is TGTGCCAGCAGTGATCAGACTAGCGGGAACAATGAGCAGTTCTTC. This translates into CASSDQTSGNNEQFF.